This is a list of T cell receptor beta chains from one sample in a study of T cell changes during pregnancy in multiple sclerosis. The protocol was immunoSEQ multiplex PCR, while the TCRdb copy is restricted to in-frame clones and leaves out a portion. The sample gives some 97,000 clones, roughly 90% of which show up once; approximately 2% is in the top ten. The sample consisted of peripheral blood, taken after pregnancy. Receptors were obtained from a female donor with multiple sclerosis, enrolled in a pregnancy study. The CDR3 runs from the conserved cysteine through the conserved F or W. D genes are given only for firm matches. Clone sizes are given selectively: once, few, many, or a class where the clone is expanded.

J | D | size | V | length | DNA | CDR3
TRBJ1-4 | NA | NA | TRBV7-8 | 15 | TGTGCCAGCAGCTTAGGATGGCAGGGATCTGAAAAACTGTTTTTT | CASSLGWQGSEKLFF
TRBJ2-7 | NA | NA | TRBV11-3 | 16 | TGTGCCAGCAGCTTAGGACAGGACCCCCTGGGGTACGAGCAGTACTTC | CASSLGQDPLGYEQYF
TRBJ2-2 | NA | NA | TRBV28 | 15 | TGTGCCAGCAAAGGAGGAGGGACGAACACCGGGGAGCTGTTTTTT | CASKGGGTNTGELFF
TRBJ2-5 | TRBD2 | once | TRBV13 | 14 | TGTGCCAGCAGCTTCGGGGGGATCGGAGAGACCCAGTACTTC | CASSFGGIGETQYF
TRBJ2-5 | NA | NA | TRBV5-1 | 15 | TGCGCCAGCAGCTTGACCGGCCTCGGGTTAGAGACCCAGTACTTC | CASSLTGLGLETQYF
TRBJ2-1 | NA | NA | TRBV9 | 14 | TGTGCCAGCAGCGTAGAGAGCAGGTCAAATGAGCAGTTCTTC | CASSVESRSNEQFF
TRBJ2-2 | TRBD1 | NA | TRBV6-5 | 16 | TGTGCCAGCAGTTACGTTGGGACAGGGGTGACCGGGGAGCTGTTTTTT | CASSYVGTGVTGELFF
TRBJ2-7 | TRBD2 | NA | TRBV6-1 | 14 | TGTGCCAGCAGATTACTAGCGGGAGGGAGTGAGCAGTACTTC | CASRLLAGGSEQYF
TRBJ1-5 | NA | NA | TRBV19 | 16 | TGTGCCAGTGGACCTCCAGGGGACGGGAACAATCAGCCCCAGCATTTT | CASGPPGDGNNQPQHF
TRBJ2-7 | NA | NA | TRBV11-2 | 12 | TGTGCCAGCAGCTTAGGCAGCTACGAGCAGTACTTC | CASSLGSYEQYF
TRBJ2-7 | TRBD1 | NA | TRBV9 | 15 | TGTGCCAGCAGCCTTCGGACAGGGCCCAACTACGAGCAGTACTTC | CASSLRTGPNYEQYF
TRBJ1-1 | NA | NA | TRBV10-3 | 13 | TGTGCCATCACGGGCAGGGTGGACACTGAAGCTTTCTTT | CAITGRVDTEAFF
TRBJ2-7 | NA | NA | TRBV2 | 14 | TGTGCCAGCAGTGCTGACAGGCCCTCCTACGAGCAGTACTTC | CASSADRPSYEQYF
TRBJ2-3 | NA | few | TRBV29-1 | 15 | TGCAGCACACGACTCACAGGGCTCGGCCCAGATACGCAGTATTTT | CSTRLTGLGPDTQYF
TRBJ2-1 | TRBD2 | NA | TRBV18 | 16 | TGTGCCAGCTCCGGGACTAGCGGGGGCTCCTACAATGAGCAGTTCTTC | CASSGTSGGSYNEQFF
TRBJ2-7 | TRBD1 | NA | TRBV4-1 | 15 | TGCGCCAGCAGCCTAGCCGGGACAGGGGCCTACGAGCAGTACTTC | CASSLAGTGAYEQYF
TRBJ1-2 | TRBD1 | few | TRBV7-8 | 13 | TGTGCCAGCAGCGCGGACAGGGGCGGTGGCTACACCTTC | CASSADRGGGYTF
TRBJ1-5 | NA | NA | TRBV19 | 16 | TGTGCCAGTAATAGTATCGGGAGTAAGGCCAATCAGCCCCAGCATTTT | CASNSIGSKANQPQHF
TRBJ2-5 | TRBD2 | NA | TRBV30 | 15 | TGTGCCTGGAGTGTAGAGCGGGAGGGCGGAGAGACCCAGTACTTC | CAWSVEREGGETQYF
TRBJ1-2 | TRBD1 | NA | TRBV18 | 13 | TGTGCCAGCGGGACAGGGTCTAACTATGGCTACACCTTC | CASGTGSNYGYTF
TRBJ2-5 | NA | NA | TRBV18 | 14 | TGTGCCAGCTCACCACCGGGACAACAAGAGACCCAGTACTTC | CASSPPGQQETQYF
TRBJ1-3 | NA | NA | TRBV5-4 | 13 | TGTGCCAGCAGCTTGCAAGGGGTCAACACCATATATTTT | CASSLQGVNTIYF
TRBJ2-7 | NA | NA | TRBV5-6 | 13 | TGTGCCAGCAGCTTGGGTCTGTCGAGGGAGCAGTACTTC | CASSLGLSREQYF
TRBJ2-2 | NA | NA | TRBV30 | 13 | TGTGCCTGGAGTGTTGGACTTACCGGGGAGCTGTTTTTT | CAWSVGLTGELFF
TRBJ1-2 | TRBD1 | NA | TRBV6-6 | 16 | TGTGCCAGCCGGGATCCGGGACAGGTAGTTACTCGTGGCTACACCTTC | CASRDPGQVVTRGYTF
TRBJ1-4 | TRBD1 | once | TRBV16 | 15 | TGTGCCAGCAGCGCGGAGGGGACAGTCAATGAAAAACTGTTTTTT | CASSAEGTVNEKLFF
TRBJ2-7 | TRBD2 | NA | TRBV13 | 16 | TGTGCCAGCAGCCCGGGGCTAGCGGACTCCCCCTACGAGCAGTACTTC | CASSPGLADSPYEQYF
TRBJ1-5 | TRBD1 | NA | TRBV7-2 | 14 | TGTGCCAGCAGACAGAACAGGGGCGACCAGCCCCAGCATTTT | CASRQNRGDQPQHF
TRBJ1-5 | NA | once | TRBV5-1 | 14 | TGCGCCAGCAGCTTGGGCGAGACCGGGCAGCCCCAGCATTTT | CASSLGETGQPQHF